This TCR beta chain derives from a study of vaccination and CD4 T cells after COVID-19 (dated by TCRdb to 2022 to 2024). Background on the whole study: Convalescent patients had a positive SARS-CoV-2 result on nasal swab PCR, and of these patients, nine had mild disease and one had severe disease. Post-COVID blood samples were collected from convalescent patients a median of around 100 days after diagnosis, with a range of roughly 30 to 161 days. In control cultures, a CEFX viral epitope pool was used as positive control, an HIV-1 Nef peptide pool was used as negative control, or no peptide was added. The spike-specific CD4+ TCR repertoire was compared before and after mRNA vaccination in approximately ten COVID-19 convalescent patients and a handful of infection-naive healthy vaccine recipients. Overlapping spike peptide pools from SARS-CoV-2 and from the common cold coronaviruses HCoV-NL63, HCoV-OC43 and HCoV-229E were used as culture stimuli. Post-vaccine blood samples were taken a median of around 77 days after the second vaccine dose, with a range of roughly 13 to 250 days. Each participant got two doses of either the Pfizer-BioNTech BNT162b2 vaccine (n=8) or the Moderna mRNA-1273 vaccine (n=2). The convalescent cohort comprised six males and four females, including two Hispanic individuals, seven Caucasians, two Asians and one multiracial person. Study-wide conclusions, independent of this receptor: Among the post-vaccine SARS-CoV-2-reactive clones in convalescent patients, a median 86.3% showed up only after vaccination, which suggests vaccine-specific priming. The number of convalescent patients in the study was relatively small, and the study did not examine early timepoints following natural infection. In convalescent patients, nearly all vaccine-specific clones (304 of 307) were found to be mono-reactive for SARS-CoV-2 spike rather than cross-reactive with common cold coronaviruses. The median number of SARS-CoV-2-reactive clonotypes rose from 20 to 25 after infection to 35 to 45 after vaccination, but the change was not significant.

On this clonotype: Its antigen specificity is not known. One base away there is no much larger clone; base qualities are not given.

According to the study, the label for this sample's treatment or condition signals: roughly 11-day PBMC culture with coronavirus spike peptide pools or control peptides (ViraFEST assay). The study used the ViraFEST assay, which expanded antigen-specific T cells with peptide pools and then identified expanded clonotypes by TCR sequencing. The convalescent patients' positive SARS-CoV-2 PCR tests were from March to December 2020, which was before the Alpha, Beta and Delta variants emerged in the United States. Roughly 2.1 million PBMCs per well were cultured in IMDM with approximately 5.2% human AB serum and approximately 10 IU/ml IL-2, plus 10 ug/ml peptide pools. On days 3 and 7, half of the culture medium was replaced with fresh IL-2-containing medium. After roughly 11 days of culture, CD4+ T cells were isolated by negative selection with the EasySep CD4+ T cell isolation kit. Ficoll-Paque Plus gradient centrifugation was used to isolate PBMCs from whole blood, and the isolated PBMCs were then either used fresh or cryopreserved at -140C. Culture conditions were generally each tested in triplicate wells.

Library generation was performed with PCR. At the Johns Hopkins FTIC core, DNA from the cultured CD4+ T cells underwent TCR sequencing with the Oncomine TCR Beta short-read assay. Genomic DNA was extracted from the cultured CD4+ T cells with the QIAamp micro DNA kit. The Oncomine TCR Beta libraries from cultured CD4+ T cells were pooled using unique dual indexes and then sequenced on an Illumina iSeq 100. As for the original processing: Non-productive sequences were filtered out, and CDR3s that did not start with C, did not end with F or W, or were shorter than 7 amino acids were discarded. Antigen-specific clonotypes were identified using the MANAFEST web application through comparison of peptide-stimulated wells with reference and other culture wells. For a clone to be called positive, the clone needed an FDR below 0.05, an odds ratio above 5, and a productive frequency above 0.1% in at least two of three replicate wells. A clonotype counted as cross-reactive if it showed significant expansion both in the SARS-CoV-2 spike wells and in at least one common cold coronavirus spike condition. Using R version 3.6.1, CDR3 homology was evaluated through Levenshtein distances (stringdist) along with unrooted phylogenetic trees (ape). The public reads were reprocessed in TCRdb via fastp at Q25 and MiXCR, keeping in-frame beta chains. All rows with the same CDR3 protein become a single entry with the most common DNA and genes. These V and J calls rely on TCRdb rather than the paper's analysis. This sample has 5,500 to 8,000 distinct CDR3 sequences in its table, and approximately 70% of those were observed once. Over 15% of the sample rests with the top ten.

Sequencing was done on a sample of CD4+ T cells from blood, cultured in vitro. The source is a human donor who had recovered from COVID-19.

CDR3 reads: CASRDREQGEAFF. At the DNA level, the sequence is TGTGCCAGCAGGGACCGTGAACAGGGCGAAGCTTTCTTT. The chain joins TRBV12-3 or TRBV12-4 to TRBJ1-1, with a weak D call of TRBD1 (6 bases match). The CDR3 sequence holds 13 residues, the cysteine and phenylalanine included. Only CDR3 DNA is held: 39 bases, read in frame from base 1. V was cut back by 6 bases and J by 8 bases, leaving a gap of 16 bases between them.